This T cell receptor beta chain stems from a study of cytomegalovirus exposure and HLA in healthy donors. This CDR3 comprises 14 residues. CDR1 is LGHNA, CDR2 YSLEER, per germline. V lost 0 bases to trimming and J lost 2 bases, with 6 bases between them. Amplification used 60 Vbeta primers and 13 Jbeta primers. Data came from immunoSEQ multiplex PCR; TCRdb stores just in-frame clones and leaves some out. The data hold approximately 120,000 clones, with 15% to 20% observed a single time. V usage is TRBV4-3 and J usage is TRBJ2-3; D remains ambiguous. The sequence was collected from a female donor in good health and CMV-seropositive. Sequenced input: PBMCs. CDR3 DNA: TGCGCCAGCAGCCAAGATGTCAACACAGATACGCAGTATTTT. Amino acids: CASSQDVNTDTQYF.